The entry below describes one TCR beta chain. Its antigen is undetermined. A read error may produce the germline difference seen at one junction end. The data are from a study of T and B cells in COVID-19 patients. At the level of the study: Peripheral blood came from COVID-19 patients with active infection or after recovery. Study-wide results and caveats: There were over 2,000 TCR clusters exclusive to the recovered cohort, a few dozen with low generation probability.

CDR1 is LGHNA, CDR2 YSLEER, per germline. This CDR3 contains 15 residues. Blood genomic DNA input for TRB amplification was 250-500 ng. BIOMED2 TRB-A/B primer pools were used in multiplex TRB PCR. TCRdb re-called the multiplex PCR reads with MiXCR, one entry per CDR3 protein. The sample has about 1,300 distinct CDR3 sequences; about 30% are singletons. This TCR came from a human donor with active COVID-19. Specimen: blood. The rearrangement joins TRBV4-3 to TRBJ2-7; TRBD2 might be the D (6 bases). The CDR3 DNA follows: TGTGCCAGCAGCCAAGGAAGGCGTAGCGGCTACGAGCAGTACTTC. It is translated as CASSQGRRSGYEQYF.